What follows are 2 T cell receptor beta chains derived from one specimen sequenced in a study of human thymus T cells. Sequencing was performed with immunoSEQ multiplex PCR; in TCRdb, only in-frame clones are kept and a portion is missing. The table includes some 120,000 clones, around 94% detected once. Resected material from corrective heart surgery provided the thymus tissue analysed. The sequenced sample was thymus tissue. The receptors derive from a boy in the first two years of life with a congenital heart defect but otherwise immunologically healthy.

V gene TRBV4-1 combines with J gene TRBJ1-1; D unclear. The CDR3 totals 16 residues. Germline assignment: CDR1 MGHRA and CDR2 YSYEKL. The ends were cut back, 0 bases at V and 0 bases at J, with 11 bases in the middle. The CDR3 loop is CASSQDCGVVNTEAFF. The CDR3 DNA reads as TGCGCCAGCAGCCAAGATTGCGGGGTTGTGAACACTGAAGCTTTCTTT.

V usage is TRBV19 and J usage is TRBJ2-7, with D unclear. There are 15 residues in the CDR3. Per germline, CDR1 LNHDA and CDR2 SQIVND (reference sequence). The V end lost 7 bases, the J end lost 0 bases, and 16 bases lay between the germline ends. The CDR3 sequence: CASNNGLRSSYEQYF. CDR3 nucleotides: TGTGCCAGTAATAATGGGTTGAGAAGCTCCTACGAGCAGTACTTC.